These 16 T cell receptor beta chains came from one sample sequenced in a study of blood T cell repertoires in COVID-19. Repertoires were generated with immunoSEQ multiplex PCR, while TCRdb's copy carries only in-frame clones and drops some. The table has 450,000 or so clones, approximately 90% seen once. The sample taken for sequencing was peripheral blood. The receptor set was obtained from a man aged 18 to 29 with COVID-19, enrolled during active disease.

The chain joins TRBV27 to TRBJ2-7; 11 nucleotides agree with TRBD2. The CDR3 extends over 15 amino acids. With V trimmed by 5 bases and J by 7 bases, 10 bases remained unmatched. Germline assignment: CDR1 MNHEY and CDR2 SMNVEV (reference sequence). The CDR3 reads CASSTILAGAKEQYF. The CDR3 nucleotides are TGTGCCAGCAGTACCATACTAGCGGGGGCAAAAGAGCAGTACTTC.

V gene TRBV19 combines with J gene TRBJ2-1; D is possibly TRBD2 (6 bases). This CDR3 spans 13 amino acids. V gave up 4 bases and J gave up 7 bases, with 11 bases separating them. CDR1 LNHDA and CDR2 SQIVND come from the germline V gene (reference sequence). Here the CDR3 reads CASSTGTLNEQFF. The CDR3 nucleotides are TGTGCCAGTAGTACCGGGACTCTAAATGAGCAGTTCTTC.

The chain carries TRBV5-8 and TRBJ2-3, with 9 nucleotides matching TRBD2. The trim removed 7 bases at V and 2 bases at J, leaving 8 bases unmatched. Germline V gene data show CDR1 as SGHTS and CDR2 as YDEGEE. The CDR3 contains 15 residues. CDR3: CASGPTSGFTDTQYF. CDR3 sequence (DNA): TGTGCCAGCGGCCCGACTAGCGGTTTCACAGATACGCAGTATTTT.

This clone was observed a few times. This chain connects TRBV4-2 to TRBJ2-7; TRBD2 matches 11 bases. Germline V gene data show CDR1 as LGHNA and CDR2 as YNFKEQ. The CDR3 sequence is 16 residues long. Trimming took 0 bases from V and 8 from J; bases not matched to a gene: 9. CDR3 DNA sequence: TGTGCCAGCAGCCAAGATATAGCGGGGGGGCAAATTCAGCAGTACTTC. It translates to CASSQDIAGGQIQQYF.

The chain combines TRBV5-5 with TRBJ2-5, with D tentatively TRBD1 (5 bases). Germline V gives CDR1 SGHKS, CDR2 YYEKEE (reference sequence). Trimming removed 5 bases from V and 5 bases from J, with 16 bases in between. CDR3 size: 14 residues. This chain's CDR3 is CASRPAGIWETQYF. The CDR3 nucleotides read TGTGCCAGCAGACCAGCAGGGATCTGGGAGACCCAGTACTTC.

The gene calls are TRBV11-1 and TRBJ2-6; 7 bases are a match to TRBD1. After removal of 5 bases from V and 12 bases from J, the junction contained 10 bases not matched to a gene. There are 14 residues in the CDR3. Germline CDR1 SGHAT, CDR2 FQDESV (reference sequence). CDR3 sequence (DNA): TGTGCCAGCAGCGCACAGGGGAGTAATAGCGTCCTGACTTTC. This codes for CASSAQGSNSVLTF.

The chain is built from TRBV24-1 and TRBJ2-1, with D possibly TRBD2 on 6 matching bases. The CDR3 has 14 residues. CDR1 is KGHDR, CDR2 SFDVKD, per germline. V lost 6 bases and J 6 bases, leaving 14 bases between the germline ends. The CDR3 coding sequence is TGTGCCACCAGTACAGCCGGTAGCGGCAATGAGCAGTTCTTC. Translated, it gives CATSTAGSGNEQFF.

The rearrangement uses TRBV5-1 and TRBJ2-1; 7 nucleotides agree with TRBD1. Germline CDR1 is SGHRS and CDR2 is YFSETQ. The ends lost 5 bases at V and 3 bases at J; junction bases unmatched: 5. This CDR3 is built from 14 residues. CDR3 DNA sequence: TGCGCCAGCAGTTCAGGGGGAGACTACAATGAGCAGTTCTTC. Its protein is CASSSGGDYNEQFF. The full variable domain, with the rest looked up from reference TRBV5-1 and TRBJ2-1, is KAGVTQTPRYLIKTRGQQVTLSCSPISGHRSVSWYQQTPGQGLQFLFEYFSETQRNKGNFPGRFSGRQFSNSRSEMNVSTLELGDSALYLCASSSGGDYNEQFFGPGTRLTVL.

This chain uses TRBV10-2 with TRBJ2-7; TRBD2 matches 9 bases. CDR3 size: 16 residues. V lost 2 bases and J lost 3; bases outside the gene matches: 8. From germline, CDR1 is WSHSY and CDR2 SAAADI. The CDR3 nucleotides are TGCGCCAGCAGTGAGCCGACTAGCGGAGTTTACTACGAGCAGTACTTC. Its protein is CASSEPTSGVYYEQYF.

CDR3 sequence reads: CASSMGRGTDTQYF. The CDR3 DNA is TGTGCCAGCAGCATGGGACGGGGCACAGATACGCAGTATTTT. The rearrangement links TRBV5-4 to TRBJ2-3; TRBD1 or TRBD2 may be the D gene (5 bases each). The ends were cut back, 4 bases at V and 1 base at J, with 10 bases in the middle. This CDR3 contains 14 residues. Per the germline V gene, CDR1 is SGHNT and CDR2 is YYREEE (reference sequence).

This clone was counted once. V is TRBV6-1 and J is TRBJ1-6; TRBD1 might be the D (6 bases). The CDR3 contains 19 residues. Trimming pared 0 bases from V and 4 bases from J, leaving 19 bases between. Germline V CDR1 and CDR2: MNHNS, SASEGT. The CDR3 here is CASSEAYRVLLHYNSPLHF. CDR3 nucleotides: TGTGCCAGCAGTGAAGCGTACAGGGTTCTACTGCATTATAATTCACCCCTCCACTTT.

The chain employs TRBV11-2 and TRBJ2-1, with D tentatively TRBD2 (6 bases). Between the trimmed V and J ends, which lost 3 bases and 1 base, there was a span of 7 bases. CDR3 size: 14 residues. Germline assignment: CDR1 SGHAT and CDR2 FQNNGV. The CDR3 region is CASSLGRSYNEQFF. For the CDR3, the DNA is TGTGCCAGCAGCTTGGGGAGGTCCTACAATGAGCAGTTCTTC.

This sequence joins TRBV19 and TRBJ2-1, with 10 bases aligning to TRBD2. This CDR3 has 15 residues. Germline V lookup: CDR1 LNHDA, CDR2 SQIVND (reference sequence). J lost 6 bases, V lost 3 bases, and 5 bases had no gene match. The CDR3 nucleotides are TGTGCCAGTAGTATCGCCAGCGGGGGGGCCAATGAGCAGTTCTTC. This gives the protein CASSIASGGANEQFF.

This clone has a single count. The V gene is TRBV18, the J gene TRBJ2-7; 8 bases align to TRBD2. CDR1 and CDR2 from the germline V gene are KGHSH and LQKENI. V dropped 3 bases and J dropped 2; count of bases not matched to a gene: 6. The CDR3 is made up of 15 amino acids. CDR3 DNA: TGTGCCAGCTCACCGGCGGGGGGCGAAACCTACGAGCAGTACTTC. Encoded protein: CASSPAGGETYEQYF.

The rearrangement joins TRBV5-1 to TRBJ2-2, with 12 bases matching TRBD2. Trimming cost V 5 bases and J 5 bases; bases outside gene matches: 4. The CDR3 consists of 15 residues. Germline assignment: CDR1 SGHRS and CDR2 YFSETQ. The CDR3 loop is CASRLTSGSTGELFF. CDR3 nucleotide sequence: TGCGCCAGCAGATTGACTAGCGGGAGTACCGGGGAGCTGTTTTTT. The full variable domain, completed using reference TRBV5-1 and TRBJ2-2, is KAGVTQTPRYLIKTRGQQVTLSCSPISGHRSVSWYQQTPGQGLQFLFEYFSETQRNKGNFPGRFSGRQFSNSRSEMNVSTLELGDSALYLCASRLTSGSTGELFFGEGSRLTVL.

This clone was picked up one time. The chain recombines TRBV19 with TRBJ2-3; TRBD2 agrees at 12 bases. Per the germline V gene, CDR1 is LNHDA and CDR2 is SQIVND (reference sequence). V gave up 5 bases and J gave up 3 bases; unmatched junction bases: 0. The CDR3 length is 14 residues. In DNA, the CDR3 is TGTGCCAGTAGTCTAGCGGGGGGGACAGATACGCAGTATTTT. It yields the protein CASSLAGGTDTQYF. Full variable domain (outside the CDR3, taken from reference TRBV19 and TRBJ2-3): DGGITQSPKYLFRKEGQNVTLSCEQNLNHDAMYWYRQDPGQGLRLIYYSQIVNDFQKGDIAEGYSVSREKKESFPLTVTSAQKNPTAFYLCASSLAGGTDTQYFGPGTRLTVL.